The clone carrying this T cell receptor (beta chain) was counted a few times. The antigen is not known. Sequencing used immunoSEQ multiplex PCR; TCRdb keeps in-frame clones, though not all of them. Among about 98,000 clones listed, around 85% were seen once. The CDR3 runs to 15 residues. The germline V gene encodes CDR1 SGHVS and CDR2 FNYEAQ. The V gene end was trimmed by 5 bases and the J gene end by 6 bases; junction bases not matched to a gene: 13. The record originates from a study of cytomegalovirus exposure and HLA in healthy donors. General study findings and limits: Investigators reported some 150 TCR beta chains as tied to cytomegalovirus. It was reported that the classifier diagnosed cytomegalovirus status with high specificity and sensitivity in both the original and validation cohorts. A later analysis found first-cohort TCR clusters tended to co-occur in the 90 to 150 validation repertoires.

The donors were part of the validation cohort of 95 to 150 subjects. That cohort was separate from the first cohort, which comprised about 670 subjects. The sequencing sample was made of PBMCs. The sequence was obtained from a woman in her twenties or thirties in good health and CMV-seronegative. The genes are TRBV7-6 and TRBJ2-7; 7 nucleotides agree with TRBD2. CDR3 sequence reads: CASSVSGTNLGEQYF. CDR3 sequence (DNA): TGTGCCAGCAGCGTATCCGGGACTAACCTGGGCGAGCAGTACTTC.